A single sample is the source of the 22 T cell receptor beta chains below, sequenced in a study of T-cell reconstitution after alpha-beta-depleted transplantation in children. This sample's TCRbeta library carried unique molecular identifier barcodes. TCRdb itself ran the PCR reads through MiXCR, one entry per CDR3 protein. The sample contains over 150,000 distinct CDR3 sequences, approximately 15% of which appear only once. Sequences were derived from PBMCs from the stem cell graft donor, sampled from the stem cell graft. These receptors were collected from a human donor who donated a stem cell graft to a child with acute lymphoblastic leukemia.

The CDR3 DNA reads as TGTGCCAGCAGCCAAGGAGGATGGCTCCGGGACAGATCCTACGAGCAGTACTTC. Translation: CASSQGGWLRDRSYEQYF. The J gene is TRBJ2-7, the V gene TRBV3-1, with 7 nucleotides matching TRBD1. V trimming: 1 base; J trimming: 1 base; junction bases outside the gene matches: 13. This CDR3 spans 18 amino acids. Germline V gives CDR1 LGHDT, CDR2 YNNKEL (reference sequence).

On this clonotype: An end of the junction does not agree with germline; a read error may underlie this. V and J are TRBV7-2 and TRBJ2-1; tentative D call: TRBD2 (5 bases). The V gene's germline CDR1 is SGHTA and CDR2 FQGNSA. The CDR3 loop spans 20 amino acids. CDR3 in DNA: TGTGCCAGCAGCTTACAGGTTGGGCTAACGGGGTTTGGATCCTACAATGACCAGTTCTTC. Protein: CASSLQVGLTGFGSYNDQFF.

The chain carries TRBV13 and TRBJ2-1; 9 bases line up with TRBD2. CDR1 and CDR2 (germline): PRHDT, FYEKMQ (reference sequence). There are 19 residues in the CDR3. With V trimmed by 2 bases and J by 7 bases, 18 bases remained unmatched. Written as DNA, the CDR3 is TGTGCCAGCAGCTTATGGGGACTAGCAGATATACTAGAGGTGAATGAGCAGTTCTTC. This gives the protein CASSLWGLADILEVNEQFF.

This clonotype was observed at least ten times. The chain recombines TRBV7-2 with TRBJ2-1; maybe TRBD2 (6 bases). Trimming stripped 3 bases from V and 8 bases from J, with 11 bases between. Germline assignment: CDR1 SGHTA and CDR2 FQGNSA. This CDR3 comprises 13 residues. The CDR3 protein is CASSLEGWDEQFF. CDR3 nucleotide sequence: TGTGCCAGCAGCTTGGAGGGTTGGGATGAGCAGTTCTTC.

This clonotype was seen many times. The chain carries TRBV10-2 and TRBJ1-5; D gene unclear. The CDR3 length is 15 residues. V lost 2 bases to trimming and J lost 3 bases, with 11 bases between them. The germline V gene has CDR1 WSHSY and CDR2 SAAADI. The CDR3 protein is CASSEAGSINQPQHF. DNA of the CDR3: TGCGCCAGCAGTGAGGCCGGCAGCATCAATCAGCCCCAGCATTTT.

In this sample, this clonotype turned up many times. This rearrangement joins TRBV5-1 to TRBJ1-2, with TRBD1 as a possible D gene (5 bases). The germline CDR1 and CDR2 sequences are SGHRS and YFSETQ. V was cut by 4 bases and J by 6 bases, with 19 bases left in between. This CDR3 is built from 15 residues. CDR3 protein: CASSPETQGSDGYTF. The CDR3 DNA reads TGCGCCAGCAGCCCAGAGACGCAGGGATCCGATGGCTACACCTTC. Together with reference TRBV5-1 and TRBJ1-2, the CDR3 gives the full variable domain: KAGVTQTPRYLIKTRGQQVTLSCSPISGHRSVSWYQQTPGQGLQFLFEYFSETQRNKGNFPGRFSGRQFSNSRSEMNVSTLELGDSALYLCASSPETQGSDGYTFGSGTRLTVV.

The chain couples TRBV14 to TRBJ1-1; 8 nucleotides match TRBD1. Germline loops: CDR1 SGHDN, CDR2 FVKESK. V was pared by 3 bases and J by 10 bases, with 1 base of the junction left unmatched. The CDR3 is made up of 11 amino acids. The CDR3 loop is CASSQTGVAFF. The CDR3 bases are TGTGCCAGCAGCCAGACAGGGGTAGCTTTCTTT. Drawing the rest from reference TRBV14 and TRBJ1-1, the complete variable domain is EAGVTQFPSHSVIEKGQTVTLRCDPISGHDNLYWYRRVMGKEIKFLLHFVKESKQDESGMPNNRFLAERTGGTYSTLKVQPAELEDSGVYFCASSQTGVAFFGQGTRLTVV.

This clonotype showed up just a few times. The V and J genes are TRBV20-1 and TRBJ2-5, with a weak D call TRBD1 (6 bases). V was shortened by 3 bases and J by 2 bases, with 19 bases between the two germline ends. Germline lookup yields CDR1 DFQATT and CDR2 SNEGSKA (reference sequence). This CDR3 comprises 16 residues. The CDR3, as DNA: TGCAGTGCTAGCAGGGGATCTACACAACCGCAAGAGACCCAGTACTTC. Its protein is CSASRGSTQPQETQYF.

Regarding this clonotype: Without the conserved terminal phenylalanine or tryptophan, this CDR3 likely stems from a read error. It is unclear where the CDR3 begins or ends on the DNA, so no DNA is shown, and the CDR3 is as TCRdb lists it. This chain uses TRBV20-1 with TRBJ1-2; the table's TRBD1 call for D was not verified on the DNA. The CDR3 has 14 residues if both end residues are counted. The V gene's germline CDR1 is DFQATT and CDR2 SNEGSKA (reference sequence). The chain's CDR3 is CSAREGGLTGTGTY.

CDR3 DNA: TGCGCCAGCAGCCGCCTACTTGCGAGATCCTACAATGAGCAGTTCTTC. Translating gives CASSRLLARSYNEQFF. The chain has TRBV4-1 and TRBJ2-1; D gene unclear. Per germline, CDR1 MGHRA and CDR2 YSYEKL. Trimming removed 4 bases from V and 1 base from J, with 14 bases in between. CDR3 length equals 16 residues.

Ten or more counts support this clonotype. The genes are TRBV5-1 and TRBJ2-1; perhaps TRBD1 as D (6 bases). CDR3 size: 14 residues. V was clipped by 3 bases and J by 4 bases, with 11 bases between them. The germline CDR1 and CDR2 sequences are SGHRS and YFSETQ. The CDR3 region is CASSSITGYNEQFF. As DNA, the CDR3 is TGCGCCAGCAGCTCCATAACAGGGTACAATGAGCAGTTCTTC.

J is TRBJ2-3 and V is TRBV2; 8 nucleotides line up with TRBD2. The trim removed 5 bases at V and 1 base at J, leaving 8 bases unmatched. CDR1 is SNHLY, CDR2 FYNNEI, per germline. This CDR3 is 16 amino acids long. The CDR3 spells CASSSAREVRTDTQYF. The DNA for the CDR3 is TGTGCCAGCAGTTCCGCGCGGGAGGTGCGCACAGATACGCAGTATTTT.

There are many counts of this clonotype. At one end the junction does not follow the germline gene, possibly because of a read error. The chain uses TRBV12-3 or TRBV12-4 and TRBJ2-7, with D unclear. The length of the CDR3 is 14 residues. CDR3: CASSPRPLSSEQYF. DNA for the CDR3: TGTGCCAGCAGTCCTCGACCCCTCTCCTCCGAGCAGTACTTC.

The genes are TRBV11-3 and TRBJ1-1; D might be TRBD1 (6 bases). This CDR3 comprises 14 residues. Trimming removed 1 base from V and 7 bases from J, with 13 bases in between. Germline assignment: CDR1 SGHNT and CDR2 YENEEA. CDR3 bases: TGTGCCAGCAGCTTAGCTGGGGGGCTACATGAAGCTTTCTTT. This translates into CASSLAGGLHEAFF.

This clonotype was counted ten times or more. The rearrangement uses TRBV12-3 or TRBV12-4 and TRBJ2-7; D possibly corresponds to TRBD1 (8 bases). The CDR3 spans 14 residues. The V end was cut by 5 bases, the J end by 3 bases, with 14 bases between. The DNA for the CDR3 is TGTGCCAGCAGTGACCACAGGGGGGGCTACGAGCAGTACTTC. Its protein is CASSDHRGGYEQYF.

This clonotype came up many times. V gene TRBV12-3 or TRBV12-4 combines with J gene TRBJ2-2, with 9 bases fitting TRBD1. The V segment lost 3 bases and the J segment 4 bases; nucleotides outside the gene matches: 6. The CDR3 extends over 16 amino acids. The DNA of the CDR3 is TGTGCCAGCAGTTTGGGACAGGGTTTGGGCACCGGGGAGCTGTTTTTT. Amino acids: CASSLGQGLGTGELFF.

This clonotype was counted a single time. V and J are TRBV18 and TRBJ2-4; the match to TRBD2 covers 7 bases. With 5 bases clipped from V and 0 bases from J, the junction kept 16 bases outside the gene matches. This CDR3 spans 19 amino acids. CDR1 is KGHSH and CDR2 is LQKENI in the germline V gene. The CDR3 sequence is CASSGGSGGQGIAKNIQYF. For the CDR3, the DNA is TGTGCCAGCTCAGGAGGATCGGGAGGACAAGGAATAGCCAAAAACATTCAGTACTTC.

The V gene is TRBV7-6, the J gene TRBJ2-1; D ambiguous. Trimming cost V 3 bases and J 7 bases, with 13 bases left between them. Germline-derived CDR1 and CDR2 are SGHVS and FNYEAQ. This CDR3 is 14 amino acids long. CDR3 coding DNA: TGTGCCAGCAGCTTTCCGGTGGTTGTGAATGAGCAGTTCTTC. It encodes CASSFPVVVNEQFF.

This clonotype was seen repeatedly, ten times or more. This chain joins TRBV29-1 and TRBJ2-2, with TRBD2 matching 7 bases. With 8 bases clipped from V and 3 bases from J, the junction kept 9 bases outside the gene matches. CDR3 size: 14 residues. The germline V gene encodes CDR1 SQVTM and CDR2 ANQGSEA. CDR3 region: CSFRTSGDTGELFF. The CDR3 nucleotides read TGCAGCTTCAGGACTAGTGGGGACACCGGGGAGCTGTTTTTT.

CDR3 residues: CASSLESGLYTDTQYF. CDR3 nucleotide sequence: TGTGCCAGCAGCTTAGAATCGGGCCTATACACAGATACGCAGTATTTT. V usage is TRBV7-6 and J usage is TRBJ2-3; no reliable D call. From germline, CDR1 is SGHVS and CDR2 FNYEAQ. The CDR3 length is 16 residues. Trimming stripped 1 base from V and 2 bases from J, with 13 bases between.

In its sample, this clonotype was seen a few times. The chain joins TRBV29-1 to TRBJ2-7; TRBD2 agrees at 8 bases. CDR1 and CDR2 (germline): SQVTM, ANQGSEA. The junction had 7 bases not matched to a gene; V was cut back by 5 bases and J by 4 bases. The CDR3 totals 13 residues. Written as DNA, the CDR3 is TGCAGCGTTCGGGGGGGGGCTGATTACGAGCAGTACTTC. This encodes CSVRGGADYEQYF.

CDR3 protein: CASTRMDGYGYTF. The CDR3 DNA reads TGTGCCAGCACGAGGATGGACGGCTATGGCTACACCTTC. The chain carries TRBV6-6 and TRBJ1-2, with D hard to call. Trimming removed 7 bases at V and 4 bases at J, with 13 bases between. In germline, CDR1 is MNHNY, CDR2 SVGAGI (reference sequence). CDR3 length equals 13 residues.